This T cell receptor beta chain was recorded in a study of cytomegalovirus exposure and HLA in healthy donors. The study's findings and limits: Clonal expansion was found to be greater in HLA-associated TCR beta chains than in equally common others in a later analysis. Exclusion applied to some V segments, including TRBV6-2 and TRBV6-3, as they were indistinguishable.

Concerning this clone: The antigen remains unidentified.

With 60 Vbeta and 13 Jbeta primers, the PCR was carried out. Clones were read by immunoSEQ multiplex PCR, and TCRdb kept only the in-frame ones, dropping some. The sample shows some 170,000 clones, 8.5% to 10% of them seen only once. Trimming took 0 bases from V and 0 from J, leaving 8 bases between them. Germline V gene lookup returns CDR1 MNHNY and CDR2 SVGAGI (reference sequence). The CDR3 runs 15 residues. The origin of this receptor is a woman between 25 and 40 years old in good health and CMV-seropositive. Sequencing input: PBMCs. J is TRBJ1-1 and V is TRBV6-6; D remains ambiguous. In DNA, the CDR3 is TGTGCCAGCAGTTACTCCCTTCGTGTGAACACTGAAGCTTTCTTT. Protein product: CASSYSLRVNTEAFF.